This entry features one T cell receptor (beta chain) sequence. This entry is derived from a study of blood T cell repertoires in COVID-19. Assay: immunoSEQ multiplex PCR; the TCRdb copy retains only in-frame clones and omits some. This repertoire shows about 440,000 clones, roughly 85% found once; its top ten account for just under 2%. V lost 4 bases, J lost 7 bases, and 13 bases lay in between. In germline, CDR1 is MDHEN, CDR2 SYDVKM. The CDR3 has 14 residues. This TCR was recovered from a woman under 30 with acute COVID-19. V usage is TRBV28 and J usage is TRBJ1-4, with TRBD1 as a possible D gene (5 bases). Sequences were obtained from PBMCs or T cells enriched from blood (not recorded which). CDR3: CASSSPQGSEKLFF. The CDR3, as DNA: TGTGCCAGCAGTTCTCCCCAGGGTTCTGAAAAACTGTTTTTT. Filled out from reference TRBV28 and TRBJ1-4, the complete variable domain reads DVKVTQSSRYLVKRTGEKVFLECVQDMDHENMFWYRQDPGLGLRLIYFSYDVKMKEKGDIPEGYSVSREKKERFSLILESASTNQTSMYLCASSSPQGSEKLFFGSGTQLSVL.